One and the same sample provided the 17 T cell receptor beta chains below, sequenced in a study of blood T cell repertoires in COVID-19. Sequencing used immunoSEQ multiplex PCR; TCRdb keeps in-frame clones, though not all of them. The sample lists around 130,000 clones, about 88% seen once, with over 3.5% in the top ten. The sample comprised peripheral blood. Receptor source: a man aged 50-60 years with active COVID-19.

The gene calls are TRBV4-1 and TRBJ2-3; TRBD2 aligns across 10 bases. CDR3 size: 17 residues. Germline trimming cut 1 base from V and 2 bases from J; bases unmatched to any gene: 6. Germline V gives CDR1 MGHRA, CDR2 YSYEKL. The CDR3 spells CASSQVGSGGHTDTQYF. DNA of the CDR3: TGCGCCAGCAGCCAAGTGGGTAGCGGGGGGCACACAGATACGCAGTATTTT.

J is TRBJ2-3 and V is TRBV30, with 10 positions matching TRBD2. The ends lost 5 bases at V and 4 bases at J; junction bases unmatched: 6. The CDR3 has 14 residues. Germline-derived CDR1 and CDR2 are GTSNPN and SVGIG (reference sequence). The CDR3 DNA is TGTGCCTGGGCAGCCGGGACTAGCGCAGATACGCAGTATTTT. Translating gives CAWAAGTSADTQYF.

The chain couples TRBV20-1 to TRBJ2-3; 10 bases line up with TRBD2. V lost 3 bases, J lost 4 bases, and 28 bases stayed unmatched. The germline V gene encodes CDR1 DFQATT and CDR2 SNEGSKA (reference sequence). The CDR3 totals 22 residues. The DNA of the CDR3 is TGCAGTGCTAGTGTGAAAGTACCGGGACTAGCGCAAGAGGTTTTTAGTTCAGATACGCAGTATTTT. Protein sequence: CSASVKVPGLAQEVFSSDTQYF.

The chain couples TRBV30 to TRBJ2-1, with 8 nucleotides matching TRBD2. The ends lost 0 bases at V and 4 bases at J; junction bases unmatched: 8. This CDR3 spans 16 amino acids. The germline V gene has CDR1 GTSNPN and CDR2 SVGIG (reference sequence). The chain's CDR3 is CAWSVLGRALYNEQFF. In DNA form, the CDR3 reads TGTGCCTGGAGTGTACTCGGGAGGGCCTTATACAATGAGCAGTTCTTC.

V and J are TRBV4-1 and TRBJ2-5, with D possibly matching TRBD1 (6 bases). From germline, CDR1 is MGHRA and CDR2 YSYEKL. The CDR3 has 16 residues. The V end was cut by 1 base, the J end by 2 bases, with 14 bases between. The CDR3 sequence: CASSQVSGAEQETQYF. The CDR3, as DNA: TGCGCCAGCAGCCAAGTTTCAGGGGCTGAACAAGAGACCCAGTACTTC.

CDR3: CASSQGRAGPYIYTF. The CDR3 DNA is TGTGCCAGCAGCCAAGGGAGGGCCGGACCATACATCTACACCTTC. This chain uses TRBV14 with TRBJ1-2; no clear D. CDR3 size: 15 residues. Germline-derived CDR1 and CDR2 are SGHDN and FVKESK. The V end was cut by 1 base, the J end by 10 bases, with 19 bases between.

Written as DNA, the CDR3 is TGTGCCAGCATTCCAGCAGGGGGTTTACAGCCCCAGCATTTT. Protein product: CASIPAGGLQPQHF. The V gene is TRBV6-5, the J gene TRBJ1-5; 7 nucleotides align to TRBD1. The CDR3 loop spans 14 amino acids. The J segment lost 7 bases and the V segment lost 7 bases, leaving 10 bases of the junction unmatched. Per the germline V gene, CDR1 is MNHEY and CDR2 is SVGAGI.

The chain recombines TRBV6-6 with TRBJ2-7; 11 bases align to TRBD1. Per germline, CDR1 MNHNY and CDR2 SVGAGI (reference sequence). The CDR3 has 15 amino acids. The V gene end was trimmed by 2 bases and the J gene end by 3 bases; junction bases not matched to a gene: 3. The CDR3 DNA sequence: TGTGCCAGCAGTTACGGGACAGGGGGGAGCTACGAGCAGTACGTC. Translation: CASSYGTGGSYEQYV.

The DNA of the CDR3 is TGTGCCAGCAGCCCGTCCAGGGGCTCCTACAATGAGCAGTTCTTC. Translating gives CASSPSRGSYNEQFF. The genes are TRBV9 and TRBJ2-1; TRBD1 might be the D (6 bases). The CDR3 extends over 15 amino acids. Deletions cut 4 bases from V and 0 bases from J, with 11 bases between. The V gene's germline CDR1 is SGDLS and CDR2 YYNGEE.

The chain uses TRBV3-1 (or the pseudogene TRBV3-2) and TRBJ1-2; a weak D match, TRBD1 (5 bases). Trimming took off 1 base at V and 3 bases at J, with 15 bases between the two ends. The CDR3 runs to 16 residues. Germline V lookup: CDR1 LGHDT, CDR2 YNNKEL (reference sequence). This CDR3 reads CASSQAPPGRDYGYTF. Here the CDR3 DNA reads TGTGCCAGCAGCCAAGCCCCCCCGGGCAGGGACTATGGCTACACCTTC.

The gene calls are TRBV12-3 or TRBV12-4 and TRBJ1-1, with D unresolved. V was trimmed by 4 bases and J by 6 bases, leaving 6 bases between them. This CDR3 has 11 amino acids. CDR3: CASSWRAEAFF. In nucleotides, the CDR3 is TGTGCCAGCAGTTGGAGGGCTGAAGCTTTCTTT.

The chain couples TRBV5-1 to TRBJ1-2; 8 nucleotides align to TRBD1. The CDR3 is 15 amino acids. Germline lookup yields CDR1 SGHRS and CDR2 YFSETQ. V lost 0 bases, J lost 3 bases, and 4 bases stayed unmatched. CDR3 sequence reads: CASSLERQGHYGYTF. CDR3 DNA: TGCGCCAGCAGCTTGGAGAGACAGGGGCACTATGGCTACACCTTC.

The chain couples TRBV15 to TRBJ2-3; TRBD1 matches 8 bases. Germline assignment: CDR1 LNHNV and CDR2 YYDKDF (reference sequence). Trimming at V came to 1 base and at J to 2 bases, leaving 2 bases not matched to a gene. CDR3 size: 15 residues. CDR3 DNA sequence: TGTGCCACCAGCAGAGGGCAGGGGGCCACAGATACGCAGTATTTT. It codes for CATSRGQGATDTQYF. The variable domain in full, with the rest retrieved from reference TRBV15 and TRBJ2-3, is DAMVIQNPRYQVTQFGKPVTLSCSQTLNHNVMYWYQQKSSQAPKLLFHYYDKDFNNEADTPDNFQSRRPNTSFCFLDIRSPGLGDTAMYLCATSRGQGATDTQYFGPGTRLTVL.

The chain has TRBV19 and TRBJ1-2; D is unclear. V was shortened by 2 bases and J by 2 bases, with 9 bases between the two germline ends. This CDR3 contains 14 residues. CDR1 is LNHDA, CDR2 SQIVND, per germline (reference sequence). The CDR3: CASSISGRNYGYTF. In DNA form, the CDR3 reads TGTGCCAGTAGTATATCCGGGAGAAACTATGGCTACACCTTC. Full variable domain (missing parts from reference TRBV19 and TRBJ1-2): DGGITQSPKYLFRKEGQNVTLSCEQNLNHDAMYWYRQDPGQGLRLIYYSQIVNDFQKGDIAEGYSVSREKKESFPLTVTSAQKNPTAFYLCASSISGRNYGYTFGSGTRLTVV.

This clone was counted a few times. The chain employs TRBV7-2 and TRBJ2-7; 8 bases align to TRBD1. The CDR3 runs 19 residues. Trimming removed 2 bases from V and 2 bases from J; junction bases left unmatched: 17. CDR1 is SGHTA, CDR2 FQGNSA, per germline. CDR3 sequence: CASSLYARQGAGRTYEQYF. Written as DNA, the CDR3 is TGTGCCAGCAGCTTATACGCTAGGCAGGGGGCGGGAAGGACCTACGAGCAGTACTTC.

This chain connects TRBV19 to TRBJ2-7; possible D gene TRBD1, 5 bases. Germline V gene data show CDR1 as LNHDA and CDR2 as SQIVND (reference sequence). V was trimmed by 4 bases and J by 3 bases, leaving 22 bases between them. This CDR3 has 17 residues. The CDR3 bases are TGTGCCAGTAGTAGTAACAGGAAACTTAATCCTATCTACGAGCAGTACTTC. Residues: CASSSNRKLNPIYEQYF.

This clone was recorded once. V is TRBV13 and J is TRBJ2-3; 15 bases agree with TRBD2. Trimming removed 4 bases from V and 5 bases from J; junction bases left unmatched: 4. CDR3 size: 16 residues. From germline, CDR1 is PRHDT and CDR2 FYEKMQ (reference sequence). The CDR3 protein is CASSWTSGRAGDTQYF. CDR3 sequence (DNA): TGTGCCAGCAGCTGGACTAGCGGGAGGGCCGGAGATACGCAGTATTTT.